This TCR beta chain came from a study of T-cell reconstitution after alpha-beta-depleted transplantation in children. Findings of the study overall: T-cell numbers and diversity, one year after transplant, stemmed largely from T cells that were newly produced. Surviving recipient T cells and thymic progenitors accounted for the high day-60 TCRbeta diversity observed in some patients.

Trimming took off 3 bases at V and 3 bases at J, with 11 bases between the two ends. The CDR3 consists of 13 residues. Germline V gene sequence: CDR1 DFQATT, CDR2 SNEGSKA (reference sequence). The TCRbeta library incorporated unique molecular identifiers. TCRdb analysed the PCR reads with MiXCR anew, one entry per CDR3 protein. The sample comprises 200,000 to 250,000 distinct CDR3 sequences, roughly 8.3% of which are singletons, and roughly 36% rests with the top ten. This clonotype was found a few times. Its antigen is still unknown. This sequence was found in a male patient aged 2 to 10 who had a stem cell transplant for acute myeloid leukemia, so the T cells may come from the graft donor. The chain links TRBV20-1 to TRBJ2-5, with D unclear. Specimen: PBMCs, mostly from graft donor cells, collected 360 days after TCRalphabeta/CD19-depleted stem cell transplant. CDR3 nucleotides: TGCAGTGCTAGTATCGGCAGAGAAGAGACCCAGTACTTC. This encodes CSASIGREETQYF.